This T cell receptor beta chain appears in the sequencing data of a study of blood T cell repertoires in COVID-19. Study in general: Spain, Italy and the United States supplied samples that represented acute and convalescent COVID-19. T cells, B-cell-depleted T cells, or PBMCs supplied cDNA or gDNA.

The CDR3 has 13 residues. Germline V gives CDR1 MDHEN, CDR2 SYDVKM. Between the trimmed V and J ends, which lost 6 bases and 7 bases, there was a span of 12 bases. This clone was counted only a few times. Assay used: immunoSEQ multiplex PCR; TCRdb lists only in-frame clones, some missing. Among 80,000 or so clones listed, roughly 80% were seen once. The source of this sequence is a woman aged 80 or over with acute or convalescent COVID-19. Sequences were obtained from peripheral blood. The chain couples TRBV28 to TRBJ2-2, with D possibly matching TRBD1 (6 bases). The CDR3 region is CASSRGTFGELFF. The DNA for the CDR3 is TGTGCCAGCAGCCGTGGGACATTCGGGGAGCTGTTTTTT.